Here is one TCR beta chain with its context. This sample is part of a study of blood T cell repertoires in COVID-19. Profiling relied on immunoSEQ multiplex PCR, and the TCRdb table lists in-frame clones only, not all of them. The table shows 150,000 to 200,000 clones, with roughly 70% occurring only once. Germline V CDR1 and CDR2: ENHRY, SYGVKD. V lost 3 bases and J lost 2; bases outside the gene matches: 3. The CDR3 consists of 15 residues. The receptor comes from a woman aged 80 or over with acute or convalescent COVID-19. The sample consisted of peripheral blood. V and J are TRBV10-3 and TRBJ2-1, with 8 bases fitting TRBD2. CDR3 nucleotide sequence: TGTGCCATCAGTGACGGGACTAGTACCTACAATGAGCAGTTCTTC. Translating it yields CAISDGTSTYNEQFF.